This T cell receptor beta chain was identified in a study of regulatory T cells in long-lasting Graves disease. This clonotype has at least ten counts. Its matching antigen is unknown. J gave up 0 bases and V 6 bases, and 12 bases lay outside the gene matches. This CDR3 contains 19 residues. Germline V gene data show CDR1 as MDHEN and CDR2 as SYDVKM. The authors built TCR beta libraries using iRepertoire HTBI primers and Arm-PCR of CDR3 regions. Each CDR3 protein gets one entry after TCRdb re-called the multiplex PCR reads with MiXCR. The sample comprises 300,000 to 400,000 distinct CDR3 sequences, around 15% of which are singletons, and 20% to 25% rests with the top ten. As for time point: newly diagnosed GD, antithyroid drugs for less than 3 months. RNA extracted from PBMCs served as the sequencing template. Findings and limits, study-wide: Analyses excluded thyroid tissue, covering peripheral blood alone. TRBV28 was favored in persistent disease, as were TRBJ1-2 and TRBJ2-5.

This TCR was recovered from a female donor with Graves disease. J is TRBJ2-2 and V is TRBV28, with 11 positions matching TRBD2. Sample: peripheral blood mononuclear cells (PBMCs), taken at new diagnosis, from a patient treated with antithyroid drugs. CDR3 nucleotides: TGTGCCAGCAGGACCGCGGGACTAGCGGCGGGGTCGAACACCGGGGAGCTGTTTTTT. Translation: CASRTAGLAAGSNTGELFF.